This TCR beta chain came from a study of shared clonotypes between healthy human individuals. On this clone itself: Its specificity is not known.

The study, taken as a whole, reports: Estimated clonotype richness was generally higher in naive than memory subsets. Relative to clonotypes present in all four donors, those not shared had lower generation probabilities. In several donors, approximately 5% of naive CD4 clonotypes appeared in common.

In the authors' methods: Filtering was not the same, since immunoSEQ gave junction-only sequences without quality scores. The assay was immunoSEQ multiplex PCR, and TCRdb's table has in-frame clones only and misses some. The D gene and trimming were derived from the DNA, and the V and J assignments and clone size from that table. The table has under 2,500,000 clones, nearly 97% seen once. This clonotype was obtained from a man aged 18 to 30 in good health. Specimen: naive CD4+ T cells sorted from blood. Subset here: CD45RA+ positively selected.

The CDR3 coding sequence is TGTGCCAGCAGCAGGGCGGGGGGGAACGAGCAGTACTTC. It is translated as CASSRAGGNEQYF. The chain carries TRBV6-5 and TRBJ2-7; 9 bases align to TRBD2. This CDR3 is built from 13 residues. V lost 6 bases to trimming and J lost 5 bases; unmatched junction nucleotides: 5. The germline CDR1 and CDR2 sequences are MNHEY and SVGAGI.